The 26 T cell receptor beta chains below all came from one sample that was sequenced in a study of blood T cell repertoires in COVID-19. The table came from immunoSEQ multiplex PCR; TCRdb's copy has only in-frame clones and leaves some out. The table has approximately 100,000 clones, around nine tenths seen once; the top ten hold 4% to 5%. Sequenced: peripheral blood. The receptors were gathered from a human donor with COVID-19, enrolled during active disease. The donor label of this sample is uncertain.

This clone showed up just once. The rearrangement joins TRBV7-8 to TRBJ1-2; a weak D match, TRBD1 (5 bases). V was shortened by 5 bases and J by 10 bases, with 14 bases between the two germline ends. The CDR3 has 12 residues. Germline V gene data show CDR1 as SGHVS and CDR2 as FQNEAQ. This chain's CDR3 is CASSPRGGHYTF. CDR3 sequence (DNA): TGTGCCAGCAGCCCCCGGGGGGGTCACTACACCTTC.

The rearrangement joins TRBV12-5 to TRBJ2-5, with D possibly matching TRBD1 (6 bases). CDR1 and CDR2 from the germline V gene are LGHNT and FRNRAP. The V and J ends lost 6 bases and 0 bases respectively, with 11 bases between them. The CDR3 consists of 14 residues. The CDR3 sequence is CASGTGQHQETQYF. In DNA, the CDR3 is TGTGCTAGTGGGACCGGACAGCACCAAGAGACCCAGTACTTC.

The CDR3 region has the DNA TGTGCCATCAGTGAGGGGACAGTAAGAGGTACCACTGAAGCTTTCTTT. Amino acids: CAISEGTVRGTTEAFF. The chain couples TRBV10-3 to TRBJ1-1; TRBD1 agrees at 7 bases. This CDR3 comprises 16 residues. The germline V gene encodes CDR1 ENHRY and CDR2 SYGVKD. Trimming cost V 2 bases and J 4 bases; bases outside gene matches: 10.

The chain is built from TRBV5-4 and TRBJ2-7; D not certain. This CDR3 has 15 amino acids. In germline, CDR1 is SGHNT, CDR2 YYREEE (reference sequence). The V end lost 2 bases, the J end lost 1 base, and 13 bases lay between the germline ends. DNA of the CDR3: TGTGCCAGCAGCTTTCGTAGTTTCGGGTCCTACGAGCAGTACTTC. As protein: CASSFRSFGSYEQYF.

V usage is TRBV2 and J usage is TRBJ1-5, with D perhaps matching TRBD1 (5 bases). The V and J ends lost 5 bases and 3 bases respectively, with 11 bases between them. This CDR3 spans 14 amino acids. The V gene's germline CDR1 is SNHLY and CDR2 FYNNEI. The CDR3 spells CASSSQGNNQPQHF. CDR3 nucleotides: TGTGCCAGCAGTAGCCAGGGAAACAATCAGCCCCAGCATTTT.

The rearrangement joins TRBV21-1 to TRBJ1-5; the DNA was not used to check the table's D call, TRBD1. TRBV21-1 is a pseudogene locus. This CDR3 has 16 amino acids. Written as DNA, the CDR3 is TGTGCCAGCAGCAACTCCAGGGACACCAGAGGCCAGCCCCAGCATTTT. Amino acids: CASSNSRDTRGQPQHF.

V gene TRBV18 combines with J gene TRBJ1-2; 7 bases match TRBD1. This CDR3 comprises 14 residues. CDR1 KGHSH and CDR2 LQKENI come from the germline V gene. Trimming took 3 bases from V and 3 from J; bases not matched to a gene: 4. Here the CDR3 reads CASSPSGTDYGYTF. Written as DNA, the CDR3 is TGTGCCAGCTCACCTTCCGGGACAGACTATGGCTACACCTTC.

The chain links TRBV5-1 to TRBJ2-5; D is possibly TRBD1 (6 bases). CDR1 and CDR2 from the germline V gene are SGHRS and YFSETQ. V shed 3 bases and J shed 7 bases, with 19 bases lying between them. CDR3 size: 15 residues. CDR3 bases: TGCGCCAGCAGCTCGGACAGCCGTGGGGGTGGGACCCAGTACTTC. Its protein product is CASSSDSRGGGTQYF.

The chain is built from TRBV25-1 and TRBJ2-7; TRBD1 aligns across 11 bases. CDR3 length equals 16 residues. Losses at the gene ends were 4 bases for V and 3 bases for J; bases not matched to a gene: 8. CDR1 is MGHDK and CDR2 is SYGVNS in the germline V gene. CDR3 region: CASSAHGQGANYEQYF. The CDR3 DNA follows: TGTGCCAGCAGTGCTCACGGACAGGGGGCCAACTACGAGCAGTACTTC.

V usage is TRBV30 and J usage is TRBJ1-3; D is unresolved. The CDR3 spans 14 residues. Trimming took off 1 base at V and 0 bases at J, with 7 bases between the two ends. CDR1 GTSNPN and CDR2 SVGIG come from the germline V gene (reference sequence). The CDR3 here is CAWSDSSSGNTIYF. CDR3 DNA sequence: TGTGCCTGGAGTGACTCAAGCTCTGGAAACACCATATATTTT.

This chain links TRBV12-3 or TRBV12-4 with TRBJ2-7, with 7 bases lining up with TRBD1. V trimming: 6 bases; J trimming: 2 bases; junction bases outside the gene matches: 1. This CDR3 is 12 amino acids long. CDR3 amino acids: CASRDRTYEQYF. The CDR3 DNA sequence: TGTGCCAGCAGGGACAGGACCTACGAGCAGTACTTC.

The rearrangement links TRBV29-1 to TRBJ2-3; D perhaps matches TRBD2 (5 bases). CDR3 length: 13 amino acids. The germline V gene encodes CDR1 SQVTM and CDR2 ANQGSEA. V lost 7 bases to trimming and J lost 3 bases, with 14 bases between them. CDR3 sequence (DNA): TGCAGCGCAGCACGTGAGGGTACAGATACGCAGTATTTT. This translates into CSAAREGTDTQYF.

This clone came up once. J is TRBJ2-7 and V is TRBV5-1, with TRBD1 matching 7 bases. The germline V gene has CDR1 SGHRS and CDR2 YFSETQ. The CDR3 totals 16 residues. Trimming at V came to 4 bases and at J to 0 bases, leaving 10 bases not matched to a gene. CDR3 protein: CASSTGPGGSSYEQYF. The CDR3 DNA follows: TGCGCCAGCAGCACAGGACCAGGGGGAAGCTCCTACGAGCAGTACTTC.

V is TRBV27 and J is TRBJ1-1, with no clear D. The CDR3 totals 14 residues. CDR1 MNHEY and CDR2 SMNVEV come from the germline V gene (reference sequence). V lost 3 bases and J 0 bases, leaving 8 bases between the germline ends. CDR3 in DNA: TGTGCCAGCAGTTTGTTAGCTATGAACACTGAAGCTTTCTTT. Translating it yields CASSLLAMNTEAFF.

The chain joins TRBV7-9 to TRBJ2-3; unclear D gene. With 10 bases removed from V and 3 bases from J, the gap between germline ends came to 8 bases. Germline CDR1 SEHNR, CDR2 FQNEAQ (reference sequence). This CDR3 region has 11 residues. CDR3 nucleotide sequence: TGTGCCACCGGGTCGACAGATACGCAGTATTTT. Translation gives CATGSTDTQYF.

The gene calls are TRBV6-6 and TRBJ1-5, with D possibly TRBD1 on 5 matching bases. V was trimmed by 0 bases and J by 7 bases, leaving 13 bases between them. Germline V gives CDR1 MNHNY, CDR2 SVGAGI (reference sequence). The CDR3 covers 15 residues. CDR3 loop: CASSYSGRGYQPQHF. DNA of the CDR3: TGTGCCAGCAGTTACTCGGGGCGGGGTTACCAGCCCCAGCATTTT.

V and J are TRBV21-1 and TRBJ2-2; the listed D gene, TRBD1, was not tested against the DNA. TRBV21-1 is described as a pseudogene. The CDR3 extends over 21 amino acids. The CDR3 is CASSKVQGTGGEILNTGELFF. CDR3 DNA sequence: TGTGCCAGCAGCAAGGTACAAGGGACAGGGGGCGAAATATTAAACACCGGGGAGCTGTTTTTT.

V and J are TRBV7-8 and TRBJ1-5, with 7 bases identical to TRBD1. Germline V gene sequence: CDR1 SGHVS, CDR2 FQNEAQ. The ends lost 1 base at V and 4 bases at J; junction bases unmatched: 1. The CDR3 is 14 amino acids. This CDR3 reads CASSLGQGNQPQHF. Here the CDR3 DNA reads TGTGCCAGCAGCTTAGGACAGGGTAATCAGCCCCAGCATTTT.

The gene calls are TRBV4-2 and TRBJ1-1, with D possibly matching TRBD1 (6 bases). This CDR3 comprises 14 residues. V lost 0 bases and J 6 bases, leaving 11 bases between the germline ends. Germline assignment: CDR1 LGHNA and CDR2 YNFKEQ. CDR3 residues: CASSQDQGLSEAFF. CDR3 DNA: TGTGCCAGCAGCCAAGATCAGGGGCTCTCTGAAGCTTTCTTT.

The chain is built from TRBV5-6 and TRBJ2-5; no clear D gene. V shed 0 bases and J shed 7 bases, with 16 bases lying between them. Germline CDR1 SGHDT, CDR2 YYEEEE. The CDR3 runs to 15 residues. The CDR3 DNA is TGTGCCAGCAGCTTGGGGAATGCGGCGCCGGGGACCCAGTACTTC. It yields the protein CASSLGNAAPGTQYF.

This chain links TRBV7-9 with TRBJ1-3, with D uncertain. This CDR3 is 14 amino acids long. CDR1 is SEHNR and CDR2 is FQNEAQ in the germline V gene (reference sequence). The V end lost 5 bases, the J end lost 2 bases, and 10 bases lay between the germline ends. CDR3 region: CASSPRSAGNTIYF. CDR3 in DNA: TGTGCCAGCAGCCCCCGTTCGGCTGGAAACACCATATATTTT.

The chain joins TRBV7-9 to TRBJ1-6; D not resolved. The V gene's germline CDR1 is SEHNR and CDR2 FQNEAQ (reference sequence). V lost 6 bases, J lost 0 bases, and 12 bases lay in between. The CDR3 extends over 16 amino acids. The DNA of the CDR3 is TGTGCCAGCAGACCCGGAGGGCCCTCCTATAATTCACCCCTCCACTTT. This gives the protein CASRPGGPSYNSPLHF.

This clone has a handful of counts. The gene calls are TRBV5-1 and TRBJ2-5; D is unclear. V was pared by 0 bases and J by 1 base, with 10 bases between. CDR3 length: 15 amino acids. Germline CDR1 and CDR2: SGHRS and YFSETQ. CDR3 sequence (DNA): TGCGCCAGCAGCTTGGTCCAGGCCCTCCAAGAGACCCAGTACTTC. Its protein is CASSLVQALQETQYF.

The J gene is TRBJ1-1, the V gene TRBV4-1; D gene ambiguous. The CDR3 contains 13 residues. From germline, CDR1 is MGHRA and CDR2 YSYEKL. The V gene lost 4 bases and the J gene lost 1 base, with 7 bases spanning the gap. The CDR3 here is CASSPGANTEAFF. The CDR3 coding sequence is TGCGCCAGCAGCCCGGGAGCGAACACTGAAGCTTTCTTT.

This clone was counted a single time. The chain recombines TRBV5-4 with TRBJ1-2; D is perhaps TRBD1 (5 bases). V gave up 2 bases and J gave up 4 bases, with 15 bases separating them. Germline V CDR1 and CDR2: SGHNT, YYREEE (reference sequence). The CDR3 is made up of 15 amino acids. The CDR3 DNA is TGTGCCAGCAGCTTTTTTGACAGAACAACCTATGGCTACACCTTC. This translates into CASSFFDRTTYGYTF.

This chain links TRBV6-5 with TRBJ1-2; TRBD1 is a possible D gene (5 bases). V lost 8 bases and J lost 4, with 8 bases in between. Germline V gives CDR1 MNHEY, CDR2 SVGAGI. This CDR3 region has 11 residues. Here the CDR3 reads CASYGAYGYTF. The DNA for the CDR3 is TGTGCCAGCTATGGGGCCTATGGCTACACCTTC.